This T cell receptor beta chain is from a study of cytomegalovirus exposure and HLA in healthy donors. On the study more broadly: In a later analysis, it was reported that the approximately 110 validation repertoires had been produced on the same platform as the 690 or so repertoires belonging to the first cohort.

Regarding the study as a whole: A list of approximately 150 TCR beta chains associated with cytomegalovirus was given. Subsequent analysis revealed that first-cohort TCR clusters tended to co-occur in the 120 validation repertoires.

For this clone: The antigen remains undetermined.

Repertoires were generated with immunoSEQ multiplex PCR, while TCRdb's copy carries only in-frame clones and drops some. The sample has around 120,000 clones; roughly 88% are singletons. Germline V CDR1 and CDR2: SGHRS, YFSETQ. CDR3 length equals 15 residues. The V and J ends lost 0 bases and 3 bases respectively, with 11 bases between them. The receptor was derived from a man between 18 and 29 years old in good health and CMV-seronegative. V gene TRBV5-1 combines with J gene TRBJ2-3; D gene ambiguous. Material for sequencing was PBMCs. CDR3 DNA: TGCGCCAGCAGCTTGGATGCCGTTAGAACAGATACGCAGTATTTT. As protein: CASSLDAVRTDTQYF.